The table lists the clone carrying this T cell receptor (beta chain) with many counts. Its antigen is not known. Per germline, CDR1 KGHSH and CDR2 LQKENI. V lost 0 bases, J lost 9 bases, and 6 bases stayed unmatched. This CDR3 contains 16 residues. These data originate in a study of identical twins. TCRdb recomputed calls from the 5' RACE reads with MiXCR, one row per CDR3 protein. The table has about 530,000 distinct CDR3 sequences, around 15% seen once. General observations from the study: Out-of-frame alpha sequences that twins shared showed excess low generation probability. Compared with models, monozygotic twins showed more out-of-frame TCR alpha sharing. Researchers reported weaker excess twin sharing in beta out-of-frame sequences.

These data were also reused for a study on yellow fever vaccine responses in identical twins.

The sequence was obtained from a woman in her late teens or twenties in good health. The sequencing input was CD4+ T cells sorted from blood. The rearrangement links TRBV18 to TRBJ2-1; the match to TRBD2 covers 12 bases. The CDR3 loop reads CASSPPPTSGSAEQFF. In DNA, the CDR3 is TGTGCCAGCTCACCACCTCCGACTAGCGGGAGCGCTGAGCAGTTCTTC.